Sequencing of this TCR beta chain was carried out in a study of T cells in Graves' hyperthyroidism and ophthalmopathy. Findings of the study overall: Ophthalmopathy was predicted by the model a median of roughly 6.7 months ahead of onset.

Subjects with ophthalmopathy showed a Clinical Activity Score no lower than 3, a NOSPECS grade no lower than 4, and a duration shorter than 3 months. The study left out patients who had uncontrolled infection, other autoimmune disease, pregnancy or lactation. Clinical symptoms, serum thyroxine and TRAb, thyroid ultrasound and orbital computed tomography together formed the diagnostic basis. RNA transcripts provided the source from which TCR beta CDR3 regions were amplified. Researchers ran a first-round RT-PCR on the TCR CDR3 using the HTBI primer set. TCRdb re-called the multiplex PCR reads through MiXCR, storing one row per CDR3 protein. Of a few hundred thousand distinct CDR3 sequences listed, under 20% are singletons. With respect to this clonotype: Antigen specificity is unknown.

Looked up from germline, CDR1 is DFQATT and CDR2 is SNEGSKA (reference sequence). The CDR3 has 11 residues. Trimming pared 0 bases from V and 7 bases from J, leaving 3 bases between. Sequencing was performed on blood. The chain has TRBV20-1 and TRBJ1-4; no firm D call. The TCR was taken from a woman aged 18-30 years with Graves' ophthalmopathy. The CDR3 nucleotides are TGCAGTGCTAGAGACGGTGAAAAACTGTTTTTT. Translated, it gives CSARDGEKLFF.